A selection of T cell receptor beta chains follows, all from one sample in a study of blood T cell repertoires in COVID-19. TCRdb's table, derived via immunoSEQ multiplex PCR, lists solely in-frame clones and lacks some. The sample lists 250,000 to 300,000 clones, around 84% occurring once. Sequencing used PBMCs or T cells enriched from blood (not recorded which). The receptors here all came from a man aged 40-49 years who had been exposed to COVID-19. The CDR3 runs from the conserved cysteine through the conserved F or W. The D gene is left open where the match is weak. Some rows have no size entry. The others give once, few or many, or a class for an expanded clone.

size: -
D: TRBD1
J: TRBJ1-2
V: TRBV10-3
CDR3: CAIRWTGGGYTF
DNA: TGTGCCATCAGATGGACAGGGGGTGGCTACACCTTC

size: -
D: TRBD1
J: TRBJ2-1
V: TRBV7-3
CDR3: CASSPGTDNEQFF
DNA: TGTGCCAGCAGCCCCGGGACAGACAATGAGCAGTTCTTC

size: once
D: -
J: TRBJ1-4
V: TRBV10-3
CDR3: CAISQSGLSDEKLFF
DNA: TGTGCCATCAGCCAGTCAGGGTTATCGGATGAAAAACTGTTTTTT

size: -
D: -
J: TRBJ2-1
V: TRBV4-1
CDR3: CASSQESWSNNEQFF
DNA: TGCGCCAGCAGCCAAGAAAGCTGGTCGAACAATGAGCAGTTCTTC

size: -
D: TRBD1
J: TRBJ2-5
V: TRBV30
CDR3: CAWTPGGKTQYF
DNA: TGTGCCTGGACCCCAGGGGGAAAGACCCAGTACTTC

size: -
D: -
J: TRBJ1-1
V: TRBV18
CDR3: CASSQGGTEAFF
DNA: TGTGCCAGCTCACAAGGGGGCACTGAAGCTTTCTTT

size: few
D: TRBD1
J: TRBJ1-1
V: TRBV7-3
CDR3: CASSLVDRGSTEAFF
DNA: TGTGCCAGCAGCTTAGTGGACAGGGGGAGCACTGAAGCTTTCTTT

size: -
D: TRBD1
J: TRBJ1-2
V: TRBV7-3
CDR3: CASRLFPGQGSDGYTF
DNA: TGTGCCAGCAGACTATTCCCGGGACAGGGGTCCGATGGCTACACCTTC

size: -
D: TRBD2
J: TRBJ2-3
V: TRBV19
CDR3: CASSIGTSSTDTQYF
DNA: TGTGCCAGTAGTATTGGGACTAGTAGCACAGATACGCAGTATTTT

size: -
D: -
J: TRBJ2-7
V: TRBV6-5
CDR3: CASSYAYSHEQYF
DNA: TGTGCCAGCAGTTACGCGTATAGTCACGAGCAGTACTTC

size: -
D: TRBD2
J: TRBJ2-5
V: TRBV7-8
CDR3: CASSLGTSWEETQYF
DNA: TGTGCCAGCAGCTTAGGGACTAGCTGGGAAGAGACCCAGTACTTC

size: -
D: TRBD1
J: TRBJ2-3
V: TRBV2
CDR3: CASLLQGAGTDTQYF
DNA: TGTGCCAGCCTCCTACAGGGGGCAGGCACAGATACGCAGTATTTT

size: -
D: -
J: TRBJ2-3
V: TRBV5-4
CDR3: CASTTLKGGRQHTDTQYF
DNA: TGTGCCAGCACCACCCTAAAAGGTGGGAGGCAACACACAGATACGCAGTATTTT

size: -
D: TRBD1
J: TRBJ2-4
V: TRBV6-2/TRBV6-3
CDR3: CASSYRRDRVKNIQYF
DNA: TGTGCCAGCAGTTACAGACGGGACAGGGTAAAAAACATTCAGTACTTC

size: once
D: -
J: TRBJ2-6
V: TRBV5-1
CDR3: CASSQISGANVLTF
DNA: TGCGCCAGCTCACAGATCTCTGGGGCCAACGTCCTGACTTTC

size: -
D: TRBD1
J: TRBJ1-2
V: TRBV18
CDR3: CASSTTTGYGYTF
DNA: TGTGCCAGCTCAACAACGACAGGGTATGGCTACACCTTC

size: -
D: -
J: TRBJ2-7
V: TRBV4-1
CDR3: CASSRPERAIYEQYF
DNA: TGCGCCAGCAGCCGCCCGGAGCGGGCTATCTACGAGCAGTACTTC

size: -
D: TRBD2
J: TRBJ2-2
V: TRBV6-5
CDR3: CASRVAGNTGELFF
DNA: TGTGCCAGTCGAGTAGCGGGAAACACCGGGGAGCTGTTTTTT

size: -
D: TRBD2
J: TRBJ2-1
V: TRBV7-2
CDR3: CASSLGAGIYNEQFF
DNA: TGTGCCAGCAGCTTAGGAGCGGGGATCTACAATGAGCAGTTCTTC

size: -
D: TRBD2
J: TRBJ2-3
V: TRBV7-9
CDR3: CASMDPPGLVTDTQYF
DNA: TGTGCCAGCATGGACCCCCCGGGACTAGTAACAGATACGCAGTATTTT

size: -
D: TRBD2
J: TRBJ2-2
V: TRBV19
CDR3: CASGGRAGGPGELFF
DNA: TGTGCCAGTGGGGGTCGAGCGGGAGGGCCCGGGGAGCTGTTTTTT

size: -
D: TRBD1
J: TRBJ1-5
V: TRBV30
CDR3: CAWRSAGGLKQHF
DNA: TGTGCCTGGAGGTCGGCAGGGGGACTTAAACAGCATTTT

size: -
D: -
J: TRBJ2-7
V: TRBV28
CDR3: CASSFWQAGGEQYF
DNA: TGTGCCAGCAGTTTTTGGCAGGCCGGTGGCGAGCAGTACTTC

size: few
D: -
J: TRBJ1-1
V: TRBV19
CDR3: CASTEGFDTEAFF
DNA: TGTGCCAGTACCGAGGGATTTGACACTGAAGCTTTCTTT

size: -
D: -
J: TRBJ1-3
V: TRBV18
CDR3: CASSPQDRSSGNTIYF
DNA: TGTGCCAGCTCACCACAAGACAGGAGCTCTGGAAACACCATATATTTT

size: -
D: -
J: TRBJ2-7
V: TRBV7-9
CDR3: CASSFTRGAPSYEQYF
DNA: TGTGCCAGCAGCTTCACCCGGGGGGCCCCAAGCTACGAGCAGTACTTC

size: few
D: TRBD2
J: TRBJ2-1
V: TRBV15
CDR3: CATRVLAGAGSGRNEQFF
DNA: TGTGCCACCAGGGTACTAGCGGGAGCGGGGTCCGGACGCAATGAGCAGTTCTTC

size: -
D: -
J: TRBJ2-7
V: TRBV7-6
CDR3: CASSLAGESYEQYF
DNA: TGTGCCAGCAGCTTAGCCGGGGAATCCTACGAGCAGTACTTC

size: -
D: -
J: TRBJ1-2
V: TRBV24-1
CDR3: CATTPGVGSGYTF
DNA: TGTGCCACCACGCCCGGGGTAGGGTCTGGCTACACCTTC

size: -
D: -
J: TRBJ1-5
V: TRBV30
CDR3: CAWSINRNQPQHF
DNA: TGTGCCTGGAGTATTAATCGGAATCAGCCCCAGCATTTT

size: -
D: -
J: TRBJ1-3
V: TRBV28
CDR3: CASSTGGGAGNTIYF
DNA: TGTGCCAGCAGTACCGGGGGGGGTGCTGGAAACACCATATATTTT

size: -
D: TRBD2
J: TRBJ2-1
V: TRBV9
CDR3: CASSVTPSGRSYNEQFF
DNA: TGTGCCAGCAGCGTAACCCCTAGCGGGAGGTCCTACAATGAGCAGTTCTTC

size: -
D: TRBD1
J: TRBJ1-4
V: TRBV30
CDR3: CAWRAGGADEKLFF
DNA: TGTGCCTGGAGGGCAGGGGGCGCTGATGAAAAACTGTTTTTT

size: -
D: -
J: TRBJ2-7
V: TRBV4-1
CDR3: CASSQVSTDDSYEQYF
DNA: TGCGCCAGCAGCCAAGTCAGTACAGATGACTCCTACGAGCAGTACTTC

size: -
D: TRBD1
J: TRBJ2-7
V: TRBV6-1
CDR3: CASSDPGQGRENF
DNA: TGTGCCAGCAGTGACCCGGGACAGGGGCGTGAGAACTTC

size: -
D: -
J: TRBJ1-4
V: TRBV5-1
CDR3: CASSGATNEKLFF
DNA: TGCGCCAGCTCGGGAGCAACTAATGAAAAACTGTTTTTT

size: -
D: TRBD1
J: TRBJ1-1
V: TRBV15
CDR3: CATSRDRTSAFF
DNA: TGTGCCACCAGCAGGGACAGGACTAGCGCTTTCTTT

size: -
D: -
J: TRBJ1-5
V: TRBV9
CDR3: CASSSGVLSNQPQHF
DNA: TGTGCCAGCAGCTCGGGAGTCTTGAGCAATCAGCCCCAGCATTTT

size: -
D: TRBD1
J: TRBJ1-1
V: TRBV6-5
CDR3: CASSLTQGVTEAFF
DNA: TGTGCCAGCAGTCTCACACAGGGGGTGACTGAAGCTTTCTTT

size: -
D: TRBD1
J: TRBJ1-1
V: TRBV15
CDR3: CATSKGQGLNTEAFF
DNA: TGTGCCACCAGCAAAGGACAGGGGTTGAACACTGAAGCTTTCTTT

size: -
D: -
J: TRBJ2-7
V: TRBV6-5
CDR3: CASSLRYEQYF
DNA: TGTGCCAGCAGCCTCCGTTACGAGCAGTACTTC

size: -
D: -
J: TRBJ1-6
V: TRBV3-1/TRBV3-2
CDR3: CASSQDQGNSPLHF
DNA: TGTGCCAGCAGCCAAGATCAGGGTAATTCACCCCTCCACTTT

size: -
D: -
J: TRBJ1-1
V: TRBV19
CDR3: CASTTTGNTEAFF
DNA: TGTGCCAGCACCACCACGGGGAACACTGAAGCTTTCTTT

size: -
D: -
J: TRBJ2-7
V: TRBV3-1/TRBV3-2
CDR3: CASSQGTWSYEQYF
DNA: TGTGCCAGCAGCCAAGGGACATGGTCCTACGAGCAGTACTTC

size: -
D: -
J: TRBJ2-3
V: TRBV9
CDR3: CASSPAGDTDTQYF
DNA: TGTGCCAGCAGCCCCGCCGGGGACACAGATACGCAGTATTTT

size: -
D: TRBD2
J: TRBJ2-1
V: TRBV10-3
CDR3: CAISGPGAVAGGYEQFF
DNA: TGTGCCATCAGTGGACCCGGGGCAGTAGCGGGAGGGTATGAGCAGTTCTTC

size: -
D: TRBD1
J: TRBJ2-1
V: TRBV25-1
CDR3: CASSDAGTGAEQFF
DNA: TGTGCCAGCAGTGATGCCGGGACAGGGGCTGAGCAGTTCTTC

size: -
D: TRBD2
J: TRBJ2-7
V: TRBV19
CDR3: CASSIDGASGIYEQYF
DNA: TGTGCCAGTAGTATAGATGGGGCTAGCGGAATATACGAGCAGTACTTC

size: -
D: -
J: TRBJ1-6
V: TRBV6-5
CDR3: CASSYSRNQGSPLHF
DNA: TGTGCCAGCAGTTACTCTCGGAATCAGGGTTCACCCCTCCACTTT

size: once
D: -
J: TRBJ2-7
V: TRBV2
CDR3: CASSPAYEQYF
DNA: TGTGCCAGCAGTCCTGCCTACGAGCAGTACTTC

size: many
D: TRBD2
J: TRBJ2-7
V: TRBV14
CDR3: CASSLRRGSYEQYF
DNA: TGTGCCAGCAGCCTCCGGCGGGGGTCCTACGAGCAGTACTTC

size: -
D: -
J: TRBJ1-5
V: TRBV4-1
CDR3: CASSQADPPGVGQPQHF
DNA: TGCGCCAGCAGCCAAGCCGACCCCCCAGGGGTTGGACAGCCCCAGCATTTT

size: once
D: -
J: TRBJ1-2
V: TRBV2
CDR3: CASSSGNYGYTF
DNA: TGTGCCAGCAGTTCAGGGAACTATGGCTACACCTTC

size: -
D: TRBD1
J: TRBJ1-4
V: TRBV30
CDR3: CAWSTGQGSNEKLFF
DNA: TGTGCCTGGAGTACCGGACAGGGGTCGAATGAAAAACTGTTTTTT

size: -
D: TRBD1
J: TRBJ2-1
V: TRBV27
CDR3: CASSITGGTEQFF
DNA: TGTGCCAGCAGTATAACAGGGGGCACTGAGCAGTTCTTC

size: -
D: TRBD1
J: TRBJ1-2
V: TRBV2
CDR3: CASNFKAEGTVSYTF
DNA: TGTGCCAGCAACTTCAAAGCGGAGGGGACAGTTAGCTACACCTTC

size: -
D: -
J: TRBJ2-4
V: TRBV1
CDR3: CTSRSLDLFKNIQYF
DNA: TGCACCAGCAGAAGTTTAGATCTGTTCAAAAACATTCAGTACTTC